The rows below give T cell receptor beta chains drawn from one sample of a study of early T cells in non-severe SARS-CoV-2 infection. TCRdb reprocessed the 5' RACE reads via MiXCR and lists one record per CDR3 protein. The sample holds some 27,000 distinct CDR3 sequences, more than 4% seen once. The sequencing input was whole blood. The receptors stem from an adult who was a healthcare worker with PCR-confirmed SARS-CoV-2 infection or an uninfected control (not recorded which). CDR3s include the opening cysteine and the closing phenylalanine or tryptophan. The D gene is left open where the match is weak. Size values are once, few and many counts, or a class for expanded clones, and some rows have none.

D	size	V	J	CDR3	DNA
TRBD2	many	TRBV7-6	TRBJ2-1	CASSLVLSGGKGGNEQFF	TGTGCCAGCAGCTTAGTACTCAGCGGGGGAAAAGGGGGAAATGAGCAGTTCTTC
TRBD1	few	TRBV20-1	TRBJ2-7	CSARGDRGRSYEQYF	TGCAGTGCTAGGGGGGACAGGGGGCGATCCTACGAGCAGTACTTC
-	many	TRBV20-1	TRBJ1-2	CSAEGSDGYTF	TGCAGTGCAGAGGGGTCTGATGGCTACACCTTC
-	-	TRBV14	TRBJ2-5	CASSQDPRTMETQYF	TGTGCCAGCAGCCAAGACCCACGGACTATGGAGACCCAGTACTTC
-	few	TRBV9	TRBJ2-2	CASSVALETGELFF	TGTGCCAGCAGCGTAGCTTTGGAGACCGGGGAGCTGTTTTTT
-	few	TRBV7-2	TRBJ2-3	CASRVTGTDTQYF	TGTGCCAGCAGGGTTACAGGGACAGATACGCAGTATTTT
TRBD1	many	TRBV20-1	TRBJ2-5	CSARLPRQGPETQYF	TGCAGTGCTAGACTCCCAAGACAGGGTCCAGAGACCCAGTACTTC
-	many	TRBV5-1	TRBJ2-3	CASSLGVGSADTQYF	TGCGCCAGCAGCTTGGGAGTCGGGAGCGCAGATACGCAGTATTTT
-	many	TRBV18	TRBJ1-6	CASSRDWDTVNSPLHF	TGTGCCAGCTCTCGAGACTGGGACACGGTTAATTCACCCCTCCACTTT
TRBD2	many	TRBV7-3	TRBJ2-1	CASSLGLAGENEQFF	TGTGCCAGCAGCCTGGGACTAGCGGGAGAAAATGAGCAGTTCTTC
-	-	TRBV9	TRBJ1-2	CASSVAGTEYGYTF	TGTGCCAGCAGCGTTGCGGGCACGGAATATGGCTACACCTTC
TRBD2	few	TRBV27	TRBJ2-1	CASSLNWGSGRPINEQFF	TGTGCCAGCAGTTTGAACTGGGGAAGCGGGAGGCCTATCAATGAGCAGTTCTTC
-	many	TRBV12-3/TRBV12-4	TRBJ1-4	CASSSRTATNEKLFF	TGTGCCAGCAGTTCCCGGACAGCAACTAATGAAAAACTGTTTTTT
-	many	TRBV2	TRBJ1-2	CASSPDTANYGYTF	TGTGCCAGCAGTCCAGATACAGCTAACTATGGCTACACCTTC
TRBD2	many	TRBV29-1	TRBJ2-1	CSVGSSGKVNEQFF	TGCAGCGTTGGATCTAGCGGGAAAGTCAATGAGCAGTTCTTC
TRBD2	many	TRBV20-1	TRBJ2-7	CSARDVLAGAYEQYF	TGCAGTGCTAGAGATGTGCTAGCGGGAGCCTACGAGCAGTACTTC
TRBD2	few	TRBV2	TRBJ2-5	CASSEQRERPSLNF	TGTGCCAGCAGTGAACAGCGGGAGAGACCCTCGTTGAACTTC
-	many	TRBV6-2/TRBV6-3	TRBJ2-3	CASSGRDSEDTQYF	TGTGCCAGCAGTGGCAGGGATAGTGAAGATACGCAGTATTTT
-	many	TRBV7-2	TRBJ2-7	CASSLISSYEQYF	TGTGCCAGCAGCTTAATTAGCTCCTACGAGCAGTACTTC
-	many	TRBV6-5	TRBJ1-5	CASSKTGTRGNQPQHF	TGTGCCAGCAGTAAGACTGGGACGAGGGGCAATCAGCCCCAGCATTTT
-	many	TRBV25-1	TRBJ1-1	CASSARGNTEAFF	TGTGCCAGCAGTGCTAGGGGGAACACTGAAGCTTTCTTT
TRBD1	many	TRBV20-1	TRBJ1-1	CSARRETGGKVAFF	TGCAGTGCTAGACGGGAGACAGGGGGCAAGGTAGCTTTCTTT
TRBD1	many	TRBV25-1	TRBJ1-1	CARHRRQGSKFNTEAFF	TGTGCCAGACACCGTCGACAGGGTTCTAAATTTAACACTGAAGCTTTCTTT
-	few	TRBV23-1	TRBJ2-3	CASSHWPEDTQYF	TGCGCCAGCAGTCATTGGCCCGAAGATACGCAGTATTTT
TRBD2	medium-sized	TRBV29-1	TRBJ2-7	CSVVRGGEQYF	TGCAGCGTTGTTCGGGGGGGTGAGCAGTACTTC
-	-	TRBV20-1	TRBJ2-7	CSAHSSAQIYEQYF	TGCAGTGCCCATTCGAGCGCACAAATCTACGAGCAGTACTTC
TRBD1	many	TRBV20-1	TRBJ2-2	CSARGQGALGELFF	TGCAGTGCTAGAGGTCAGGGGGCACTCGGGGAGCTGTTTTTT
TRBD2	many	TRBV28	TRBJ2-5	CASSPLGLAGEETQYF	TGTGCCAGCAGTCCACTGGGACTAGCGGGAGAAGAGACCCAGTACTTC
TRBD2	-	TRBV7-6	TRBJ2-1	CASSGTSGFSYNEQFF	TGTGCCAGCAGCGGAACTAGCGGGTTCTCCTACAATGAGCAGTTCTTC
-	many	TRBV5-1	TRBJ2-1	CASSLTGEDEQFF	TGCGCCAGCAGCTTAACCGGGGAGGATGAGCAGTTCTTC
TRBD2	many	TRBV11-3	TRBJ2-1	CASSSGRASGNNEQFF	TGTGCCAGCAGCTCGGGGCGGGCTAGCGGGAACAATGAGCAGTTCTTC